These T cell receptor beta chains were read from a single sample in a study of breast tumors, draining lymph nodes, adjacent tissues. Each CDR3 protein is one row after TCRdb ran MiXCR on the multiplex PCR reads. The table shows approximately 88,000 distinct CDR3 sequences, with over 25% occurring only once. Sequenced material: axillary lymph node tissue. The receptors were gathered from a female donor with breast cancer. Some clones in this sample may be carry-over from other donors' samples. The conserved cysteine and the conserved F or W are not part of the CDR3 here.

v_call | cdr3_aa
TRBV20-1 | SARDRVGGGGYT
TRBV19 | ASSKGPIQAGFNTGELF
TRBV7-2 | ASSLESTDTQY
TRBV4-3 | ASSQALKGASYEQY
TRBV5-8 | ASSLPQGASPLH
TRBV19 | ASSPDSLGGDEQF
TRBV3-1 | ASRHRDKGKLF
TRBV5-1 | ASSFQGTGDNEKLF
TRBV7-9 | ASSLAHGSRNEQY
TRBV20-1 | SARGKRDTEAF
TRBV20-1 | SAQNPYNEQS
TRBV6-6 | ASAPPGQAYEQY
TRBV28 | ASSFRQASVQDYTIY
TRBV4-3 | ASSQAPRYGYT
TRBV10-1 | ASSDRGTANTGELF
TRBV10-3 | AISESGPDTQY